This T cell receptor beta chain is drawn from a study of control samples from healthy donors and cancer patients. Generated by immunoSEQ multiplex PCR, the TCRdb table keeps only in-frame clones and is missing some. The repertoire consists of about 75,000 clones, with 90% to 95% occurring once and the leading ten covering roughly 6.1%. Germline V gene sequence: CDR1 MDHEN, CDR2 SYDVKM. The length of the CDR3 is 13 residues. V lost 6 bases to trimming and J lost 4 bases; unmatched junction nucleotides: 4. Sequenced input: blood. The sequence derives from a woman aged 40 to 55 in good health. The chain couples TRBV28 to TRBJ1-2, with 8 bases matching TRBD1. The CDR3 DNA reads TGTGCCAGCAGGCCCGACAGGGGCTATGGCTACACCTTC. This codes for CASRPDRGYGYTF.